This T cell receptor beta chain was observed in a study of radiation and T cells in renal cell carcinoma. Clones were read by immunoSEQ multiplex PCR, and TCRdb kept only the in-frame ones, dropping some. This repertoire shows approximately 150,000 clones, less than 85% found once; its top ten account for under 25%. Documented time point: baseline pretreatment blood. Treatment: 15 Gy SBRT to primary tumor, nephrectomy 4 weeks later. Serial blood draws occurred at baseline and 2 and 4 weeks post-SBRT. V was clipped by 9 bases and J by 1 base, with 18 bases between them. This CDR3 has 15 amino acids. The germline CDR1 and CDR2 sequences are MNHNS and SASEGT.

This sample comprised blood, obtained from a patient whose treatment included radiotherapy and nephrectomy. The V gene is TRBV6-1, the J gene TRBJ1-2, with D perhaps matching TRBD1 (6 bases). The receptor's source is a woman between 50 and 59 years old with renal cell carcinoma. The CDR3 protein is CASRPGAIINYGYTF. The CDR3 DNA follows: TGTGCCAGTCGGCCGGGGGCTATTATTAACTATGGCTACACCTTC.